The 23 T cell receptor beta chains reported below all come from one sample, sequenced in a study of T cells after yellow fever vaccination. TCRdb itself ran the 5' RACE reads through MiXCR, one entry per CDR3 protein. The table has about 340,000 distinct CDR3 sequences, about 4% seen once. This specimen was PBMCs, taken 5 days after the yellow fever booster vaccination. These receptors all stem from a man aged 18 to 29 who received the YFV17D yellow fever vaccine.

The chain recombines TRBV5-1 with TRBJ2-5; D perhaps matches TRBD2 (6 bases). CDR1 SGHRS and CDR2 YFSETQ come from the germline V gene. The CDR3 is 14 residues long. Trimming pared 3 bases from V and 4 bases from J, leaving 13 bases between. CDR3 in DNA: TGCGCCAGCAGCTCAGTAGGGACTGGAGAGACCCAGTACTTC. It translates to CASSSVGTGETQYF. Supplemented by reference TRBV5-1 and TRBJ2-5, the full variable domain reads KAGVTQTPRYLIKTRGQQVTLSCSPISGHRSVSWYQQTPGQGLQFLFEYFSETQRNKGNFPGRFSGRQFSNSRSEMNVSTLELGDSALYLCASSSVGTGETQYFGPGTRLLVL.

There are many counts of this clonotype. This chain links TRBV5-4 with TRBJ2-1; 7 positions agree with TRBD1. There are 13 residues in the CDR3. The V and J ends lost 4 bases and 8 bases, in that order; junction bases with no gene match: 6. Germline V gene sequence: CDR1 SGHNT, CDR2 YYREEE (reference sequence). As DNA, the CDR3 is TGTGCCAGCAGCCCCGGGACAGCATATGAGCAGTTCTTC. Encoded protein: CASSPGTAYEQFF.

The rearrangement links TRBV4-1 to TRBJ2-5; 9 nucleotides match TRBD2. Trimming removed 0 bases from V and 4 bases from J; junction bases left unmatched: 18. CDR1 is MGHRA, CDR2 YSYEKL, per germline. This CDR3 spans 20 amino acids. CDR3 sequence: CASSQDPVVAGGPFSETQYF. The DNA for the CDR3 is TGCGCCAGCAGCCAAGATCCAGTTGTGGCGGGGGGGCCGTTTTCAGAGACCCAGTACTTC.

This clonotype came up many times. The V and J genes are TRBV15 and TRBJ2-7; D not certain. The CDR3 extends over 14 amino acids. The V end was cut by 0 bases, the J end by 3 bases, with 9 bases between. Germline CDR1 and CDR2: LNHNV and YYDKDF (reference sequence). The CDR3 spells CATSRDPEIYEQYF. CDR3 sequence (DNA): TGTGCCACCAGCAGAGACCCAGAGATCTACGAGCAGTACTTC.

This chain connects TRBV18 to TRBJ1-4; D remains unclear. Trimming shortened V by 5 bases and J by 0 bases, and 10 bases separated the two germline ends. Germline CDR1 and CDR2: KGHSH and LQKENI. This CDR3 contains 15 residues. The CDR3 bases are TGTGCCAGCTCAATCCGGCTTGCAACTAATGAAAAACTGTTTTTT. Encoded protein: CASSIRLATNEKLFF.

The chain carries TRBV29-1 and TRBJ1-2; TRBD1 matches 8 bases. The germline V gene encodes CDR1 SQVTM and CDR2 ANQGSEA. V dropped 7 bases and J dropped 5; count of bases not matched to a gene: 18. CDR3 length: 16 amino acids. CDR3 coding DNA: TGCAGCGCCGGCCCGGGACAAGTCACAGGGGGATATGGCTACACCTTC. Its protein is CSAGPGQVTGGYGYTF.

V gene TRBV29-1 combines with J gene TRBJ2-2; no clear D gene. Germline CDR1 and CDR2: SQVTM and ANQGSEA. V was shortened by 0 bases and J by 4 bases, with 9 bases between the two germline ends. The CDR3 is 14 residues long. CDR3 nucleotide sequence: TGCAGCGTTGAAGATGATGAGAGCACCGGGGAGCTGTTTTTT. This codes for CSVEDDESTGELFF.

This clonotype was seen a few times. The CDR3 here is CASSLEWRGVGTEAFF. CDR3 coding DNA: TGCGCCAGCAGCTTGGAATGGAGGGGAGTGGGGACTGAAGCTTTCTTT. This chain connects TRBV5-1 to TRBJ1-1, with D perhaps matching TRBD1 (5 bases). Per the germline V gene, CDR1 is SGHRS and CDR2 is YFSETQ. Trimming removed 0 bases at V and 5 bases at J, with 17 bases between. CDR3 size: 16 residues.

This clonotype showed up many times. The J gene is TRBJ1-1, the V gene TRBV18; no reliable D call. V lost 2 bases, J lost 6 bases, and 16 bases lay in between. The CDR3 runs to 15 residues. Germline V gene data show CDR1 as KGHSH and CDR2 as LQKENI. The CDR3 loop is CASSPERTGAPEAFF. The CDR3 region has the DNA TGTGCCAGCTCACCAGAGCGGACGGGAGCGCCTGAAGCTTTCTTT.

This clonotype was counted many times. The chain links TRBV11-2 to TRBJ1-1; TRBD1 is a possible D gene (5 bases). V was cut by 4 bases and J by 3 bases, with 15 bases left in between. The CDR3 covers 15 residues. The germline V gene has CDR1 SGHAT and CDR2 FQNNGV. Written as DNA, the CDR3 is TGTGCCAGCAGCTCCCCCAGGGAAAGGGACACTGAAGCTTTCTTT. This gives the protein CASSSPRERDTEAFF.

V is TRBV20-1 and J is TRBJ2-3; unclear D gene. CDR1 is DFQATT and CDR2 is SNEGSKA in the germline V gene (reference sequence). The CDR3 runs 14 residues. With 6 bases removed from V and 2 bases from J, the gap between germline ends came to 15 bases. The CDR3 reads CSAIYPPATDTQYF. CDR3 DNA sequence: TGCAGTGCCATCTATCCTCCGGCCACAGATACGCAGTATTTT.

Notes on this clonotype: This may come from a read error, since a much larger clone is one base off. The chain joins TRBV7-2 to TRBJ2-3; a weak D match, TRBD2 (5 bases). This CDR3 spans 16 amino acids. Trimming stripped 0 bases from V and 4 bases from J, with 14 bases between. CDR1 SGHTA and CDR2 FQGNSA come from the germline V gene. CDR3 coding DNA: TGTGCCAGCAGCTTAGCAGGAGCGGTGGTGGCAGATACGCAGTATTTT. This gives the protein CASSLAGAVVADTQYF.

This clonotype came up many times. V usage is TRBV4-3 and J usage is TRBJ1-3, with no clear D. CDR1 is LGHNA and CDR2 is YSLEER in the germline V gene. V lost 0 bases to trimming and J lost 4 bases, with 4 bases between them. This CDR3 is 13 amino acids long. The CDR3 DNA reads TGCGCCAGCAGCCAAGAGGGAGGAAACACCATATATTTT. Translation gives CASSQEGGNTIYF.

This clonotype was seen ten or more times. V gene TRBV5-6 combines with J gene TRBJ1-1, with D uncertain. V lost 0 bases to trimming and J lost 11 bases, with 8 bases between them. The CDR3 is made up of 11 amino acids. CDR1 is SGHDT, CDR2 YYEEEE, per germline. The CDR3 sequence: CASSLGRRAFF. Here the CDR3 DNA reads TGTGCCAGCAGCTTGGGACGGAGGGCTTTCTTT.

V is TRBV18 and J is TRBJ1-2; no reliable D call. V was trimmed by 2 bases and J by 2 bases, leaving 9 bases between them. The CDR3 contains 14 residues. Germline CDR1 is KGHSH and CDR2 is LQKENI. The CDR3: CASSPSDGNYGYTF. In nucleotides, the CDR3 is TGTGCCAGCTCACCATCCGACGGCAACTATGGCTACACCTTC.

V and J are TRBV10-3 and TRBJ2-5; D is perhaps TRBD1 (5 bases). CDR3 length: 14 residues. Germline lookup yields CDR1 ENHRY and CDR2 SYGVKD. Trimming took off 8 bases at V and 4 bases at J, with 17 bases between the two ends. In DNA form, the CDR3 reads TGTGCCATCCCGCGGACGGCCCAGGGAGAGACCCAGTACTTC. Its translation is CAIPRTAQGETQYF.

The chain links TRBV12-5 to TRBJ2-5, with D unresolved. The CDR3 has 13 residues. Trimming stripped 3 bases from V and 4 bases from J, with 9 bases between. Germline V CDR1 and CDR2: LGHNT, FRNRAP. This CDR3 is CASGFTPGETQYF. CDR3 bases: TGTGCTAGTGGTTTTACTCCGGGAGAGACCCAGTACTTC.

This clonotype showed up just a few times. The rearrangement uses TRBV6-6 and TRBJ2-5, with 8 bases that match TRBD2. Germline V gives CDR1 MNHNY, CDR2 SVGAGI (reference sequence). Unmatched junction bases numbered 8, after V lost 6 bases and J lost 5 bases. CDR3 length equals 14 residues. The CDR3 region has the DNA TGTGCCAGCAGACAAACTAGCGGAGGGGAGACCCAGTACTTC. The encoded protein is CASRQTSGGETQYF.

The CDR3 protein is CASSLFQAQETQYF. CDR3 DNA sequence: TGCGCCAGCAGCTTGTTCCAGGCTCAAGAGACCCAGTACTTC. The rearrangement joins TRBV5-1 to TRBJ2-5; D gene ambiguous. The CDR3 runs to 14 residues. Trimming removed 1 base at V and 2 bases at J, with 9 bases between. CDR1 and CDR2 (germline): SGHRS, YFSETQ.

There are a few counts of this clonotype. The rearrangement joins TRBV5-1 to TRBJ1-6; 7 bases align to TRBD1. The CDR3 has 15 amino acids. The trim removed 3 bases at V and 6 bases at J, leaving 6 bases unmatched. CDR1 SGHRS and CDR2 YFSETQ come from the germline V gene. The CDR3 protein is CASSSRQGVNSPLHF. CDR3 sequence (DNA): TGCGCCAGCAGCTCCCGACAGGGCGTTAATTCACCCCTCCACTTT.

The sample holds a few counts of this clonotype. V usage is TRBV7-7 and J usage is TRBJ2-5; 8 bases are shared with TRBD2. The V and J ends lost 8 bases and 3 bases, in that order; junction bases with no gene match: 5. Germline values: CDR1 SSHAT, CDR2 FNYEAQ (reference sequence). The CDR3 is made up of 13 amino acids. The chain's CDR3 is CASADSGKETQYF. The CDR3, as DNA: TGTGCCAGCGCCGATAGCGGGAAAGAGACCCAGTACTTC.

In this sample, this clonotype turned up a few times. The rearrangement links TRBV12-3 or TRBV12-4 to TRBJ2-5; the D gene could be TRBD1 or TRBD2 (5 bases each). This CDR3 has 14 residues. V gave up 6 bases and J gave up 7 bases, with 18 bases separating them. CDR3 protein: CASSQGAVGGTQYF. CDR3 bases: TGTGCCAGCAGCCAGGGAGCGGTCGGCGGGACCCAGTACTTC.

This clonotype was seen at least ten times. This rearrangement joins TRBV11-2 to TRBJ1-4; weak D call: TRBD1 (6 bases). Trimming removed 5 bases from V and 8 bases from J, with 30 bases in between. Germline assignment: CDR1 SGHAT and CDR2 FQNNGV. There are 19 residues in the CDR3. The CDR3 DNA reads as TGTGCCAGCAGCCGATCCAACCCGGGCTGGGAGGGGGGGATGGAAAAACTGTTTTTT. Translation gives CASSRSNPGWEGGMEKLFF.